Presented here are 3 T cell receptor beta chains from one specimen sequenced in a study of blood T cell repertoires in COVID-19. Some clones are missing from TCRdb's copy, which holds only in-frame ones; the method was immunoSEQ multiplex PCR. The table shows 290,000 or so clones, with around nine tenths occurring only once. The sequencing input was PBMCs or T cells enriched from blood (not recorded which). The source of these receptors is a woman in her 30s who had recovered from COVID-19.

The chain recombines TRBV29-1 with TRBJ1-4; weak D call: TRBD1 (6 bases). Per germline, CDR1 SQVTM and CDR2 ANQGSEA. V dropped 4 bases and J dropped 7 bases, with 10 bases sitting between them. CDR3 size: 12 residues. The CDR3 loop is CSVGRGGEKLFF. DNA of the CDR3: TGCAGCGTTGGCAGGGGTGGTGAAAAACTGTTTTTT.

CDR3 DNA: TGTGCCATCAGTGATGGCCCCGATACGCAGTATTTT. Translated, it gives CAISDGPDTQYF. The chain recombines TRBV10-3 with TRBJ2-3; no definite D call. The CDR3 length is 12 residues. Between the trimmed V and J ends, which lost 3 bases and 6 bases, there was a span of 7 bases. Germline-derived CDR1 and CDR2 are ENHRY and SYGVKD.

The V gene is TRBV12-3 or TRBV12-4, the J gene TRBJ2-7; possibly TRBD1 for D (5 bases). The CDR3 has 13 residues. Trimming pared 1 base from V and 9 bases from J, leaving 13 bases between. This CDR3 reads CASSLGGSSGQYF. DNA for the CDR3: TGTGCCAGCAGTTTAGGGGGCTCTTCTGGGCAGTACTTC.